The 24 T cell receptor beta chains below come from one sample, sequenced in a study of T cell responses to AZD1222 COVID-19 vaccine. Using immunoSEQ multiplex PCR, the repertoire was profiled, and TCRdb retains in-frame clones only, with some absent. The sample lists 150,000 to 200,000 clones; just over 90% were seen once. The material was peripheral blood, obtained 28 days after the second AZD1222 dose. The receptors originated from an adult who received the AZD1222 COVID-19 vaccine.

The chain carries TRBV7-6 and TRBJ2-6; 7 nucleotides match TRBD2. Germline V lookup: CDR1 SGHVS, CDR2 FNYEAQ. The trim removed 5 bases at V and 0 bases at J, leaving 10 bases unmatched. The CDR3 loop spans 18 amino acids. CDR3 residues: CASSGRRGRDSGANVLTF. As DNA, the CDR3 is TGTGCCAGCAGCGGGCGCCGGGGGAGGGACTCTGGGGCCAACGTCCTGACTTTC.

The chain uses TRBV12-3 or TRBV12-4 and TRBJ1-5; no definite D call. V was clipped by 2 bases and J by 4 bases, with 6 bases between them. The CDR3 runs 13 residues. The CDR3 region has the DNA TGTGCCAGCAGTTTACAGGTTAATCAGCCCCAGCATTTT. Amino acid sequence: CASSLQVNQPQHF.

This chain uses TRBV10-3 with TRBJ1-5; D is perhaps TRBD1 (6 bases). The CDR3 runs 15 residues. Trimming cost V 0 bases and J 3 bases, with 9 bases left between them. The V gene's germline CDR1 is ENHRY and CDR2 SYGVKD. CDR3 sequence: CAISESNRDNQPQHF. The CDR3 DNA reads as TGTGCCATCAGTGAGTCAAACAGGGACAATCAGCCCCAGCATTTT.

The rearrangement uses TRBV6-1 and TRBJ1-2; D is possibly TRBD1 (6 bases). CDR1 MNHNS and CDR2 SASEGT come from the germline V gene. The CDR3 runs 13 residues. Trimming pared 3 bases from V and 3 bases from J, leaving 8 bases between. CDR3 region: CASSEDSYYGYTF. For the CDR3, the DNA is TGTGCCAGCAGTGAGGACAGCTACTATGGCTACACCTTC.

V usage is TRBV5-1 and J usage is TRBJ2-3; D remains ambiguous. The CDR3 spans 13 residues. V gave up 0 bases and J gave up 4 bases, with 6 bases separating them. Germline V CDR1 and CDR2: SGHRS, YFSETQ. The CDR3 sequence: CASSLVPADTQYF. As DNA, the CDR3 is TGCGCCAGCAGCTTGGTCCCAGCAGATACGCAGTATTTT.

V gene TRBV30 combines with J gene TRBJ1-2; D might be TRBD1 (5 bases). CDR3 length: 14 residues. The germline V gene has CDR1 GTSNPN and CDR2 SVGIG (reference sequence). Trimming shortened V by 0 bases and J by 1 base, and 9 bases separated the two germline ends. In DNA, the CDR3 is TGTGCCTGGAGTGTACCCGGGGGTAACTATGGCTACACCTTC. Translation gives CAWSVPGGNYGYTF.

This clone was seen just once. The V call is TRBV6-5, the J call TRBJ2-7, with TRBD1 matching over 9 bases. V trimming: 6 bases; J trimming: 4 bases; junction bases outside the gene matches: 10. In germline, CDR1 is MNHEY, CDR2 SVGAGI. This CDR3 is built from 15 residues. This CDR3 is CASRLSTGTGYEQYF. CDR3 nucleotides: TGTGCCAGCAGATTAAGCACCGGGACAGGGTACGAGCAGTACTTC.

The rearrangement joins TRBV7-6 to TRBJ2-7, with TRBD1 as a possible D gene (6 bases). The CDR3 covers 15 residues. Trimming removed 5 bases at V and 0 bases at J, with 14 bases between. Germline CDR1 SGHVS, CDR2 FNYEAQ. The DNA of the CDR3 is TGTGCCAGCAGCCCACAGGGTGAGAGCTCCTACGAGCAGTACTTC. The encoded protein is CASSPQGESSYEQYF.

Within the sample, this clone is medium-sized. The rearrangement links TRBV27 to TRBJ1-1; D remains unclear. V shed 1 base and J shed 1 base, with 10 bases lying between them. The CDR3 is 15 amino acids. Germline CDR1 is MNHEY and CDR2 is SMNVEV (reference sequence). The CDR3 protein is CASSLYPAGNTEAFF. The CDR3 nucleotides are TGTGCCAGCAGTTTATACCCTGCAGGGAACACTGAAGCTTTCTTT.

The gene calls are TRBV18 and TRBJ1-1, with a tentative D call TRBD1 (5 bases). Germline CDR1 reads KGHSH; CDR2 reads LQKENI. Trimming removed 2 bases at V and 7 bases at J, with 20 bases between. The CDR3 spans 16 residues. The CDR3 sequence: CASSPTFGRAEGEAFF. DNA for the CDR3: TGTGCCAGCTCACCAACTTTTGGCAGGGCGGAAGGTGAAGCTTTCTTT.

The chain combines TRBV5-1 with TRBJ2-7; D is possibly TRBD2 (6 bases). Germline V gene lookup returns CDR1 SGHRS and CDR2 YFSETQ. The CDR3 loop spans 13 amino acids. V lost 4 bases to trimming and J lost 6 bases, with 14 bases between them. The CDR3 DNA follows: TGCGCCAGCAGCCCTTCCGTGGGAGGCGAGCAGTACTTC. It specifies CASSPSVGGEQYF.

V is TRBV11-2 and J is TRBJ2-1; D perhaps matches TRBD2 (5 bases). The CDR3 has 14 residues. The ends were cut back, 7 bases at V and 2 bases at J, with 12 bases in the middle. CDR1 and CDR2 (germline): SGHAT, FQNNGV. The CDR3 nucleotides read TGTGCCAGCAAGCCGGGATCCCCCTACAATGAGCAGTTCTTC. It codes for CASKPGSPYNEQFF.

The chain combines TRBV10-3 with TRBJ1-1; TRBD1 might be the D (6 bases). This CDR3 is 15 amino acids long. Germline CDR1 reads ENHRY; CDR2 reads SYGVKD. V shed 4 bases and J shed 0 bases, with 12 bases lying between them. The CDR3 nucleotides read TGTGCCATCAGTGCACGCGGGGACATGAACACTGAAGCTTTCTTT. This sequence encodes CAISARGDMNTEAFF.

CDR3 sequence reads: CASSLVGGQGNVGYTF. The CDR3 coding sequence is TGCGCCAGCAGCTTGGTGGGGGGACAGGGCAATGTTGGCTACACCTTC. The chain recombines TRBV5-1 with TRBJ1-2; 9 bases are a match to TRBD1. V trimming: 0 bases; J trimming: 7 bases; junction bases outside the gene matches: 10. The CDR3 runs 16 residues. Germline CDR1 reads SGHRS; CDR2 reads YFSETQ.

V is TRBV24-1 and J is TRBJ1-1; the D gene is possibly TRBD1 (6 bases). Germline V CDR1 and CDR2: KGHDR, SFDVKD. Between the trimmed V and J ends, which lost 6 bases and 2 bases, there was a span of 9 bases. The CDR3 totals 13 residues. The CDR3 DNA reads as TGTGCCACCAGTCAGGGGTCAAACACTGAAGCTTTCTTT. Translated: CATSQGSNTEAFF.

This chain joins TRBV7-9 and TRBJ1-1; tentatively, D is TRBD1 (6 bases). The CDR3 totals 14 residues. V was pared by 6 bases and J by 4 bases, with 15 bases between. Per the germline V gene, CDR1 is SEHNR and CDR2 is FQNEAQ (reference sequence). CDR3 region: CASSSQGESTEAFF. Written as DNA, the CDR3 is TGTGCCAGCAGTTCACAGGGAGAAAGCACTGAAGCTTTCTTT.

The chain combines TRBV5-8 with TRBJ1-2, with no clear D. The CDR3 length is 13 residues. Germline V lookup: CDR1 SGHTS, CDR2 YDEGEE. V shed 4 bases and J shed 1 base, with 8 bases lying between them. CDR3 loop: CASSPDHNYGYTF. Written as DNA, the CDR3 is TGTGCCAGCAGCCCGGACCATAACTATGGCTACACCTTC.

This sequence joins TRBV27 and TRBJ2-7, with D maybe TRBD2 (6 bases). The length of the CDR3 is 16 residues. Germline loops: CDR1 MNHEY, CDR2 SMNVEV (reference sequence). Deletions cut 4 bases from V and 2 bases from J, with 18 bases between. CDR3 in DNA: TGTGCCAGCAGTTCGTTACTAGTCGGGGGTCCCTACGAGCAGTACTTC. It yields the protein CASSSLLVGGPYEQYF.

The chain links TRBV6-6 to TRBJ2-7; a weak D match, TRBD1 (6 bases). Trimming removed 5 bases at V and 6 bases at J, with 26 bases between. Germline V gene sequence: CDR1 MNHNY, CDR2 SVGAGI (reference sequence). The length of the CDR3 is 17 residues. The CDR3 spells CASSQKMGQPNPSEQYF. DNA for the CDR3: TGTGCCAGCAGTCAGAAAATGGGACAACCGAACCCCTCCGAGCAGTACTTC.

The chain employs TRBV6-5 and TRBJ2-3, with 9 bases aligning to TRBD2. The CDR3 runs to 16 residues. Germline loops: CDR1 MNHEY, CDR2 SVGAGI. V lost 2 bases, J lost 2 bases, and 5 bases stayed unmatched. DNA for the CDR3: TGTGCCAGCAGTTACGACGCGGGGGGGATCACAGATACGCAGTATTTT. Translation: CASSYDAGGITDTQYF.

This chain connects TRBV27 to TRBJ1-6; D perhaps matches TRBD1 (6 bases). Trimming cost V 2 bases and J 8 bases, with 13 bases left between them. Germline-derived CDR1 and CDR2 are MNHEY and SMNVEV (reference sequence). The CDR3 extends over 15 amino acids. Here the CDR3 reads CASSLRAGVYSPLHF. CDR3 in DNA: TGTGCCAGCAGTTTAAGGGCAGGGGTCTATTCACCCCTCCACTTT.

The CDR3 coding sequence is TGTGCCAGCTCACCGCTAGCGGGGGGGCCGCTGGATGAGCAGTTCTTC. Translated: CASSPLAGGPLDEQFF. The rearrangement uses TRBV18 and TRBJ2-1, with 12 nucleotides matching TRBD2. Germline V gene lookup returns CDR1 KGHSH and CDR2 LQKENI. The CDR3 sequence is 16 residues long. Germline trimming cut 3 bases from V and 8 bases from J; bases unmatched to any gene: 8.

V and J are TRBV27 and TRBJ2-7, with D perhaps given as TRBD1 or TRBD2 (7 bases each). Germline CDR1 is MNHEY and CDR2 is SMNVEV (reference sequence). The CDR3 length is 15 residues. Trimming shortened V by 7 bases and J by 4 bases, and 20 bases separated the two germline ends. The CDR3 reads CASTPWGGGAYEQYF. Here the CDR3 DNA reads TGTGCCAGCACCCCCTGGGGAGGGGGCGCATACGAGCAGTACTTC.

This chain connects TRBV5-1 to TRBJ1-4, with D unclear. CDR1 SGHRS and CDR2 YFSETQ come from the germline V gene. Trimming cost V 0 bases and J 0 bases, with 3 bases left between them. This CDR3 has 14 residues. The CDR3 DNA sequence: TGCGCCAGCAGCTTGGGGACAACTAATGAAAAACTGTTTTTT. This encodes CASSLGTTNEKLFF.